The clone carrying this T cell receptor (beta chain) was recorded many times. The data derive from a study of glioma-infiltrating T cells. TCR alpha and beta CDR3 regions were amplified from RNA using iRepertoire nested multiplex PCR. TCRdb re-called the multiplex PCR reads through MiXCR, storing one row per CDR3 protein. The table lists more than 100,000 distinct CDR3 sequences, around 30% of them singletons, with roughly 45% in the top ten. CDR3 length equals 14 residues. V trimming: 6 bases; J trimming: 6 bases; junction bases outside the gene matches: 8. The V gene's germline CDR1 is SGHTA and CDR2 FQGNSA.

V gene TRBV7-2 combines with J gene TRBJ2-1; 7 bases match TRBD2. This TCR was recovered from a human donor with low-grade glioma or glioblastoma, undergoing nonglioma brain surgery, or in good health (not recorded which). Sequenced sample: glioma tissue, nonneoplastic brain tissue, or PBMCs (not recorded which). Here the CDR3 DNA reads TGTGCCAGCAGACCACTAGCGTTGGCCAATGAGCAGTTCTTC. It encodes CASRPLALANEQFF.